The source of this TCR beta chain is a study of T cell responses to AZD1222 COVID-19 vaccine. TCRdb's copy holds only in-frame clones and misses some; the assay was immunoSEQ multiplex PCR. Among about 170,000 clones listed, roughly nine tenths were seen once. Study conclusions and caveats: Females made up more of the donors, who were largely white British, and clonal diversity may have come out too low. Targeting of unmutated variant regions was reportedly seen in nearly half of spike-specific TCRs. Only a handful of individuals given AZD1222 were seropositive at baseline.

With V trimmed by 5 bases and J by 3 bases, 8 bases remained unmatched. The CDR3 has 16 residues. The V gene's germline CDR1 is SGHVS and CDR2 FQNEAQ. Details on this clone: Antigen specificity is unknown.

Sequences were derived from peripheral blood, sampled on day 0 of AZD1222 vaccination. The genes are TRBV7-8 and TRBJ1-1; TRBD1 agrees at 11 bases. The clonotype was recovered from an adult in good health. The CDR3 DNA reads as TGTGCCAGCAGCCCTGGGACAGGGGGGTTGGACACTGAAGCTTTCTTT. Protein: CASSPGTGGLDTEAFF. Full variable domain (missing parts from reference TRBV7-8 and TRBJ1-1): GAGVSQSPRYKVAKRGQDVALRCDPISGHVSLFWYQQALGQGPEFLTYFQNEAQLDKSGLPSDRFFAERPEGSVSTLKIQRTQQEDSAVYLCASSPGTGGLDTEAFFGQGTRLTVV.